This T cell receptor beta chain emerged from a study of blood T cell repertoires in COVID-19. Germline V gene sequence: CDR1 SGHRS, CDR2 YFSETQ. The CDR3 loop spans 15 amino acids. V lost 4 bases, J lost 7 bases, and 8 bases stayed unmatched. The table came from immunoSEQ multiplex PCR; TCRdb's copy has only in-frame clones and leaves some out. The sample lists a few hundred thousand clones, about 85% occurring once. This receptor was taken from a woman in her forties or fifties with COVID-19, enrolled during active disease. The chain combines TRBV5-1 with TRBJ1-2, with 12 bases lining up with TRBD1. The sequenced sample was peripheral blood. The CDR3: CASSASGQGASGYTF. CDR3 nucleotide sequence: TGCGCCAGCAGCGCCTCGGGACAGGGGGCTTCTGGCTACACCTTC.